The next 18 T cell receptor beta chains were all read from a single sample in a study of response to subunit inactivated influenza vaccine. Each CDR3 protein is one row after TCRdb ran MiXCR on the RT-PCR reads. Of about 540,000 distinct CDR3 sequences listed, less than 25% are singletons. These records were also assigned to another study, of T cells expressing NK-cell markers. Per that paper: In generating TCR beta cDNA, 5'RACE template switching with UMIs was used.

Specimen: CD4+ T cells sorted from PBMCs, collected 11 to 12 days after vaccination. The receptors come from a man between 50 and 59 years old who received an inactivated influenza vaccine.

The chain is built from TRBV29-1 and TRBJ2-5; 7 nucleotides match TRBD1. CDR3 size: 13 residues. Losses at the gene ends were 2 bases for V and 4 bases for J; bases not matched to a gene: 4. The germline CDR1 and CDR2 sequences are SQVTM and ANQGSEA. This CDR3 reads CSVESTGRETQYF. The CDR3 region has the DNA TGCAGCGTTGAATCGACAGGGAGAGAGACCCAGTACTTC.

The chain couples TRBV6-2 or TRBV6-3 to TRBJ2-1; no firm D call. CDR1 and CDR2 from the germline V gene are MNHEY and SVGEGT. This CDR3 has 13 amino acids. V dropped 5 bases and J dropped 2 bases, with 7 bases sitting between them. CDR3 protein: CASSPRPYNEQFF. Written as DNA, the CDR3 is TGTGCCAGCAGTCCAAGGCCCTACAATGAGCAGTTCTTC.

This clonotype turned up a few times. The chain couples TRBV5-6 to TRBJ2-2, with no clear D. Trimming took 3 bases from V and 0 from J, leaving 15 bases between them. Germline values: CDR1 SGHDT, CDR2 YYEEEE. CDR3 length: 17 amino acids. CDR3 bases: TGTGCCAGCAGCTCACCTAGATTGTGGGCGAACACCGGGGAGCTGTTTTTT. Amino acid sequence: CASSSPRLWANTGELFF. Complete variable domain (other parts from reference TRBV5-6 and TRBJ2-2): DAGVTQSPTHLIKTRGQQVTLRCSPKSGHDTVSWYQQALGQGPQFIFQYYEEEERQRGNFPDRFSGHQFPNYSSELNVNALLLGDSALYLCASSSPRLWANTGELFFGEGSRLTVL.

The chain is built from TRBV24-1 and TRBJ2-5; TRBD1 matches 9 bases. In germline, CDR1 is KGHDR, CDR2 SFDVKD. V was clipped by 2 bases and J by 4 bases; unmatched bases: 4. The CDR3 runs 15 residues. CDR3 protein: CATSDSGTGLETQYF. The CDR3 nucleotides read TGTGCCACCAGTGATTCCGGGACAGGGCTAGAGACCCAGTACTTC.

This clonotype was counted only a few times. The chain recombines TRBV5-1 with TRBJ2-7; 8 bases agree with TRBD2. Germline CDR1 reads SGHRS; CDR2 reads YFSETQ. Unmatched junction bases numbered 6, after V lost 0 bases and J lost 4 bases. CDR3 length equals 15 residues. CDR3 DNA: TGCGCCAGCAGCTTGGTCGACGGGGGGGTGTACGAGCAGTACTTC. It yields the protein CASSLVDGGVYEQYF.

This clonotype has just a few counts. CDR3 protein: CASSLSTPAWAREGRAYEQYF. CDR3 in DNA: TGTGCCAGCAGCTTATCGACCCCTGCTTGGGCGCGGGAGGGAAGGGCCTACGAGCAGTACTTC. This chain connects TRBV7-2 to TRBJ2-7; 9 bases are a match to TRBD2. Trimming removed 2 bases from V and 2 bases from J; junction bases left unmatched: 22. The CDR3 length is 21 residues. The germline V gene encodes CDR1 SGHTA and CDR2 FQGNSA.

The gene calls are TRBV7-9 and TRBJ2-1; no reliable D call. Trimming pared 1 base from V and 0 bases from J, leaving 7 bases between. The CDR3 runs to 15 residues. From germline, CDR1 is SEHNR and CDR2 FQNEAQ (reference sequence). The CDR3 here is CASSLVGISYNEQFF. In DNA, the CDR3 is TGTGCCAGCAGCTTAGTTGGTATCTCCTACAATGAGCAGTTCTTC.

This clonotype has only a few counts. The V and J genes are TRBV4-3 and TRBJ2-3, with 7 bases fitting TRBD2. The ends lost 4 bases at V and 3 bases at J; junction bases unmatched: 7. CDR1 is LGHNA and CDR2 is YSLEER in the germline V gene. The CDR3 has 15 residues. The CDR3 DNA reads as TGCGCCAGCAGCCCTCGGAACGGGGGGACAGATACGCAGTATTTT. This sequence encodes CASSPRNGGTDTQYF.

The gene calls are TRBV5-1 and TRBJ1-1; TRBD1 might be the D (5 bases). The germline V gene encodes CDR1 SGHRS and CDR2 YFSETQ. V was clipped by 4 bases and J by 6 bases, with 16 bases between them. The CDR3 length is 14 residues. The CDR3 spells CASSLQEGFAEAFF. The DNA of the CDR3 is TGCGCCAGCAGCCTTCAGGAGGGGTTCGCTGAAGCTTTCTTT.

This clonotype showed up just a few times. The genes are TRBV12-3 or TRBV12-4 and TRBJ1-3; D gene unclear. The CDR3 covers 13 residues. With 7 bases removed from V and 2 bases from J, the gap between germline ends came to 9 bases. Written as DNA, the CDR3 is TGTGCCAGCACTGGGTCCGCTGGAAACACCATATATTTT. Its translation is CASTGSAGNTIYF.

This chain links TRBV7-9 with TRBJ2-1; possibly TRBD2 for D (5 bases). Per germline, CDR1 SEHNR and CDR2 FQNEAQ (reference sequence). The V end was cut by 4 bases, the J end by 3 bases, with 13 bases between. The CDR3 has 15 amino acids. The CDR3 is CASSSAGQFYNEQFF. CDR3 nucleotides: TGTGCCAGCAGCTCCGCGGGCCAGTTCTACAATGAGCAGTTCTTC.

The chain joins TRBV27 to TRBJ2-7; weak D call: TRBD1 (5 bases). Germline V lookup: CDR1 MNHEY, CDR2 SMNVEV (reference sequence). Trimming cost V 6 bases and J 3 bases, with 18 bases left between them. This CDR3 has 15 residues. CDR3 amino acids: CASRLRATVDYEQYF. The CDR3 DNA is TGTGCCAGCAGGTTGAGAGCGACAGTAGACTACGAGCAGTACTTC.

This rearrangement joins TRBV6-5 to TRBJ1-2; TRBD1 is a possible D gene (6 bases). The ends were cut back, 2 bases at V and 4 bases at J, with 14 bases in the middle. Germline V gene lookup returns CDR1 MNHEY and CDR2 SVGAGI. This CDR3 contains 15 residues. CDR3 residues: CASSYGGGESYGYTF. The CDR3 bases are TGTGCCAGCAGTTACGGTGGGGGCGAGAGCTATGGCTACACCTTC.

This clonotype was observed a few times. The rearrangement joins TRBV7-9 to TRBJ1-1; D unresolved. The V end lost 3 bases, the J end lost 6 bases, and 14 bases lay between the germline ends. Looked up from germline, CDR1 is SEHNR and CDR2 is FQNEAQ (reference sequence). The CDR3 contains 14 residues. The CDR3 bases are TGTGCCAGCAGCTTTAGCGGAGTAGTTTCTGAAGCTTTCTTT. This codes for CASSFSGVVSEAFF.

J is TRBJ2-5 and V is TRBV12-3 or TRBV12-4, with D maybe TRBD2 (5 bases). The CDR3 extends over 13 amino acids. With 5 bases removed from V and 9 bases from J, the gap between germline ends came to 16 bases. The CDR3 DNA follows: TGTGCCAGCAGTCTCGGACGGACCGGGGCCCAGTACTTC. Its translation: CASSLGRTGAQYF.

This rearrangement joins TRBV6-1 to TRBJ2-7; 7 bases are shared with TRBD1. The ends lost 10 bases at V and 4 bases at J; junction bases unmatched: 13. This CDR3 has 14 residues. CDR1 MNHNS and CDR2 SASEGT come from the germline V gene. The CDR3 is CATQFGQGVYEQYF. The CDR3 coding sequence is TGTGCCACCCAATTTGGGCAGGGGGTATACGAGCAGTACTTC.

The table lists this clonotype with a few counts. V is TRBV3-1 and J is TRBJ2-2; TRBD1 agrees at 8 bases. In germline, CDR1 is LGHDT, CDR2 YNNKEL (reference sequence). This CDR3 contains 13 residues. V dropped 5 bases and J dropped 6; count of bases not matched to a gene: 2. The CDR3 bases are TGTGCCAGCAGCAAGGACAGGGCCGGGGAGCTGTTTTTT. It translates to CASSKDRAGELFF.

This clonotype turned up a few times. The J gene is TRBJ2-5, the V gene TRBV20-1; 8 bases are shared with TRBD1. The V gene end was trimmed by 6 bases and the J gene end by 5 bases; junction bases not matched to a gene: 11. The CDR3 has 14 residues. Germline CDR1 DFQATT, CDR2 SNEGSKA (reference sequence). As DNA, the CDR3 is TGCAGTGCCAGAAGGACAGGGACTGAGGAGACCCAGTACTTC. This gives the protein CSARRTGTEETQYF.